Listed here are 21 T cell receptor beta chains from one sample, sequenced in a study of blood T cell repertoires in COVID-19. Produced via immunoSEQ multiplex PCR; TCRdb's table is partial and in-frame only. The table lists over 200,000 clones, about 85% of them singletons. Sequenced input: PBMCs or T cells enriched from blood (not recorded which). The receptors derive from a middle-aged man who had recovered from COVID-19.

The chain uses TRBV30 and TRBJ2-1; 9 bases line up with TRBD2. Trimming at V came to 0 bases and at J to 3 bases, leaving 12 bases not matched to a gene. Per the germline V gene, CDR1 is GTSNPN and CDR2 is SVGIG (reference sequence). The CDR3 has 18 amino acids. For the CDR3, the DNA is TGTGCCTGGAGTGTAGGTTCTAGCGGGATGCGAAACTACAATGAGCAGTTCTTC. As protein: CAWSVGSSGMRNYNEQFF.

V usage is TRBV4-1 and J usage is TRBJ2-3; weak D call: TRBD1 (6 bases). Germline-derived CDR1 and CDR2 are MGHRA and YSYEKL. CDR3 size: 14 residues. Trimming took off 4 bases at V and 1 base at J, with 9 bases between the two ends. The DNA for the CDR3 is TGCGCCAGCAGCCCCAGGACAGGCACAGATACGCAGTATTTT. Protein: CASSPRTGTDTQYF.

The V call is TRBV5-6, the J call TRBJ1-2, with TRBD1 matching over 10 bases. This CDR3 region has 15 residues. Germline CDR1 SGHDT, CDR2 YYEEEE. V shed 4 bases and J 4 bases; nucleotides not matched to a gene: 7. DNA for the CDR3: TGTGCCAGCAGCGTGGGGACAGGGGTGGCCTATGGCTACACCTTC. Translating it yields CASSVGTGVAYGYTF. The variable domain in full, completed from reference TRBV5-6 and TRBJ1-2, reads DAGVTQSPTHLIKTRGQQVTLRCSPKSGHDTVSWYQQALGQGPQFIFQYYEEEERQRGNFPDRFSGHQFPNYSSELNVNALLLGDSALYLCASSVGTGVAYGYTFGSGTRLTVV.

This rearrangement joins TRBV28 to TRBJ2-2, with 9 bases identical to TRBD2. The CDR3 extends over 15 amino acids. Trimming removed 4 bases from V and 3 bases from J; junction bases left unmatched: 3. Germline values: CDR1 MDHEN, CDR2 SYDVKM. For the CDR3, the DNA is TGTGCCAGCAGTTCGACTAGCGGTTACACCGGGGAGCTGTTTTTT. Its protein is CASSSTSGYTGELFF.

This clone was counted between two and nine times. The V gene is TRBV12-3 or TRBV12-4, the J gene TRBJ2-7, with TRBD1 identical over 8 bases. There are 13 residues in the CDR3. J gave up 4 bases and V 4 bases, and 3 bases lay outside the gene matches. The CDR3 protein is CASSSTGEYEQYF. CDR3 nucleotides: TGTGCCAGCAGTTCGACAGGGGAATACGAGCAGTACTTC.

The genes are TRBV5-1 and TRBJ2-6, with TRBD2 matching over 13 bases. The CDR3 loop spans 19 amino acids. The J segment lost 2 bases and the V segment lost 5 bases, leaving 10 bases of the junction unmatched. Germline CDR1 reads SGHRS; CDR2 reads YFSETQ. The CDR3 region has the DNA TGCGCCAGCAGTCGCAGCCCAGGACTAGCGGGAGCTGGGGCCAACGTCCTGACTTTC. It yields the protein CASSRSPGLAGAGANVLTF.

V and J are TRBV9 and TRBJ2-3; tentative D call: TRBD2 (5 bases). The CDR3 is 17 residues long. Germline lookup yields CDR1 SGDLS and CDR2 YYNGEE. Trimming removed 0 bases at V and 1 base at J, with 15 bases between. The CDR3 DNA sequence: TGTGCCAGCAGCGTAGCGGCGGGCCAGACCCGCACAGATACGCAGTATTTT. It encodes CASSVAAGQTRTDTQYF.

Here the CDR3 DNA reads TGTGCCAGCAGTGAACAGGGGGGCGGCTACACCTTC. Translating it yields CASSEQGGGYTF. This chain connects TRBV6-1 to TRBJ1-2, with 7 bases matching TRBD1. There are 12 residues in the CDR3. V lost 2 bases and J lost 8; bases outside the gene matches: 2. CDR1 MNHNS and CDR2 SASEGT come from the germline V gene.

The chain uses TRBV18 and TRBJ1-1, with TRBD1 as a possible D gene (6 bases). The CDR3 runs to 13 residues. Germline CDR1 is KGHSH and CDR2 is LQKENI. V gave up 2 bases and J gave up 8 bases, with 12 bases separating them. CDR3 bases: TGTGCCAGCTCACCATGGGCAGGGGTAGAAGCTTTCTTT. Protein: CASSPWAGVEAFF.

This clone was seen just once. The rearrangement links TRBV27 to TRBJ2-7; no clear D. Trimming shortened V by 2 bases and J by 3 bases, and 8 bases separated the two germline ends. Germline V gene data show CDR1 as MNHEY and CDR2 as SMNVEV (reference sequence). The CDR3 runs to 13 residues. CDR3 bases: TGTGCCAGCAGTTTAAAACAGAACTACGAGCAGTACTTC. Amino acids: CASSLKQNYEQYF.

This chain connects TRBV5-4 to TRBJ2-3; D might be TRBD1 (5 bases). The CDR3 totals 16 residues. V gave up 0 bases and J gave up 0 bases, with 11 bases separating them. The germline gives CDR1 SGHNT, CDR2 YYREEE (reference sequence). CDR3 protein: CASSLGGKTSTDTQYF. The CDR3 DNA follows: TGTGCCAGCAGCTTGGGGGGCAAGACTAGCACAGATACGCAGTATTTT. The variable domain in full, completed from reference TRBV5-4 and TRBJ2-3, reads ETGVTQSPTHLIKTRGQQVTLRCSSQSGHNTVSWYQQALGQGPQFIFQYYREEENGRGNFPPRFSGLQFPNYSSELNVNALELDDSALYLCASSLGGKTSTDTQYFGPGTRLTVL.

The chain uses TRBV27 and TRBJ1-2; tentative D call: TRBD1 (5 bases). CDR1 and CDR2 (germline): MNHEY, SMNVEV (reference sequence). The CDR3 consists of 14 residues. The V end was cut by 5 bases, the J end by 7 bases, with 17 bases between. Written as DNA, the CDR3 is TGTGCCAGCAGTCCATCGCCGGGACTGGGTGGCTACACCTTC. Amino acid sequence: CASSPSPGLGGYTF.

V gene TRBV5-1 combines with J gene TRBJ2-1, with 11 bases fitting TRBD2. Germline values: CDR1 SGHRS, CDR2 YFSETQ. Trimming at V came to 1 base and at J to 0 bases, leaving 9 bases not matched to a gene. The CDR3 extends over 19 amino acids. CDR3 sequence reads: CASSLRGASGRTSYNEQFF. The CDR3 coding sequence is TGCGCCAGCAGCTTGAGGGGGGCTAGCGGGAGGACCTCCTACAATGAGCAGTTCTTC.

The chain recombines TRBV19 with TRBJ2-6; 8 bases fit TRBD1. V lost 5 bases to trimming and J lost 0 bases; unmatched junction nucleotides: 6. CDR3 length equals 17 residues. The V gene's germline CDR1 is LNHDA and CDR2 SQIVND (reference sequence). In DNA, the CDR3 is TGTGCCAGTAGTCCCCGGGACAGGACCTCTGGGGCCAACGTCCTGACTTTC. Translation gives CASSPRDRTSGANVLTF.

The V gene is TRBV6-5, the J gene TRBJ2-2; weak D call: TRBD2 (5 bases). V lost 8 bases and J 2 bases, leaving 9 bases between the germline ends. The CDR3 has 13 amino acids. Germline CDR1 and CDR2: MNHEY and SVGAGI. The CDR3 loop reads CASVSANTGELFF. CDR3 bases: TGTGCCAGCGTTAGCGCAAACACCGGGGAGCTGTTTTTT.

This chain links TRBV4-2 with TRBJ2-1; 12 nucleotides line up with TRBD2. Per the germline V gene, CDR1 is LGHNA and CDR2 is YNFKEQ. The CDR3 loop spans 20 amino acids. Germline trimming cut 1 base from V and 3 bases from J; bases unmatched to any gene: 13. The CDR3 protein is CASSQATLTSGRRGYNEQFF. CDR3 nucleotide sequence: TGTGCCAGCAGCCAAGCTACCCTGACTAGCGGGAGAAGGGGCTACAATGAGCAGTTCTTC.

The chain is built from TRBV5-1 and TRBJ1-3, with 8 bases fitting TRBD1. V shed 0 bases and J 0 bases; nucleotides not matched to a gene: 5. CDR1 SGHRS and CDR2 YFSETQ come from the germline V gene. The CDR3 consists of 17 residues. The CDR3 nucleotides are TGCGCCAGCAGCTTGGGGACAGGGCAATTCTCTGGAAACACCATATATTTT. It is translated as CASSLGTGQFSGNTIYF.

CDR3 bases: TGTGCCAGCAGCCAAGGTCACAGGGGGCGAGGCACTGAAGCTTTCTTT. Translating gives CASSQGHRGRGTEAFF. The chain joins TRBV4-2 to TRBJ1-1; 9 bases map to TRBD1. Germline V gives CDR1 LGHNA, CDR2 YNFKEQ. The CDR3 runs 16 residues. The V segment lost 1 base and the J segment 4 bases; nucleotides outside the gene matches: 7.

The V and J genes are TRBV3-1 (or the pseudogene TRBV3-2) and TRBJ2-2; D possibly corresponds to TRBD1 (6 bases). V shed 4 bases and J shed 5 bases, with 11 bases lying between them. The CDR3 runs 14 residues. Germline V gene sequence: CDR1 LGHDT, CDR2 YNNKEL (reference sequence). The CDR3 region has the DNA TGTGCCAGCAGCCTCGGACAGAGAACCGGGGAGCTGTTTTTT. As protein: CASSLGQRTGELFF.

This clone was detected only a few times. The V gene is TRBV2, the J gene TRBJ1-3, with D hard to call. CDR1 and CDR2 (germline): SNHLY, FYNNEI. The CDR3 extends over 15 amino acids. Trimming shortened V by 2 bases and J by 6 bases, and 14 bases separated the two germline ends. CDR3 amino acids: CASSESQALENTIYF. CDR3 DNA sequence: TGTGCCAGCAGTGAATCTCAGGCGTTGGAAAACACCATATATTTT.

This clone was counted once. V gene TRBV6-2 or TRBV6-3 combines with J gene TRBJ1-5; 8 bases agree with TRBD1. V lost 4 bases to trimming and J lost 6 bases; unmatched junction nucleotides: 8. This CDR3 comprises 15 residues. Germline CDR1 is MNHEY and CDR2 is SVGEGT. The CDR3 bases are TGTGCCAGCAGTTTCGGACAGGGTACGTTTCAGCCCCAGCATTTT. It translates to CASSFGQGTFQPQHF.